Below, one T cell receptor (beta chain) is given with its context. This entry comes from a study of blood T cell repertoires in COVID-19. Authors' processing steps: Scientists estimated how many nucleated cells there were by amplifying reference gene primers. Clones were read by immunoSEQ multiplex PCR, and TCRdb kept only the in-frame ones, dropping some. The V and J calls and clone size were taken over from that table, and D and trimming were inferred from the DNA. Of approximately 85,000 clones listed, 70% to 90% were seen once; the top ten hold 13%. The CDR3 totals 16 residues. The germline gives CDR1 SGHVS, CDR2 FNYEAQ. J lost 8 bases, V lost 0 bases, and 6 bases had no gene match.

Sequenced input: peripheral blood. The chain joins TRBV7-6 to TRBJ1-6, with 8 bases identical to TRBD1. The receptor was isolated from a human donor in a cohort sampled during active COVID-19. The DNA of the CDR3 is TGTGCCAGCAGCTTAGCCGGCAGGGGGCATCATTCACCCCTCCACTTT. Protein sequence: CASSLAGRGHHSPLHF.